This TCR beta chain was retrieved from a study of blood T cell repertoires in COVID-19. Per the study methods: Reference gene primer amplification gave estimated nucleated cell counts. This table comes from immunoSEQ multiplex PCR, and its TCRdb copy is limited to in-frame clones, with some not included. V and J calls and clone size come straight from that table; D and trimming were deduced from the DNA. The sample yields over 100,000 clones, 80% to 90% seen once. The length of the CDR3 is 17 residues. Trimming stripped 4 bases from V and 1 base from J, with 19 bases between. Germline V gene data show CDR1 as LNHDA and CDR2 as SQIVND (reference sequence).

The chain employs TRBV19 and TRBJ1-1, with D possibly matching TRBD1 (6 bases). Material: peripheral blood. This receptor was identified in a human donor in a cohort sampled during active COVID-19. The CDR3 region is CASSKPGHRGWNTEAFF. The CDR3 region has the DNA TGTGCCAGTAGTAAACCGGGACACAGAGGTTGGAACACTGAAGCTTTCTTT.